These 31 T cell receptor beta chains were all obtained from the same sample, sequenced in a study of identical twins. TCRdb processed the 5' RACE reads anew with MiXCR; each CDR3 protein has one entry. The sample has 400,000 to 500,000 distinct CDR3 sequences; under 20% are singletons. Sequenced input: naive T cells sorted from blood. The receptor set was obtained from a man aged 50-60 years in good health.

This clonotype was seen ten or more times. V usage is TRBV9 and J usage is TRBJ2-2; 10 bases are shared with TRBD2. Germline V gene lookup returns CDR1 SGDLS and CDR2 YYNGEE. V lost 2 bases and J lost 7; bases outside the gene matches: 5. This CDR3 region has 15 residues. The CDR3 region is CASSVGAGGNGELFF. The CDR3 nucleotides read TGTGCCAGCAGCGTTGGAGCGGGAGGGAACGGGGAGCTGTTTTTT.

The V call is TRBV7-2, the J call TRBJ2-7, with D perhaps matching TRBD1 (5 bases). CDR3 length equals 14 residues. Trimming pared 0 bases from V and 3 bases from J, leaving 9 bases between. Germline CDR1 is SGHTA and CDR2 is FQGNSA. The CDR3 is CASSLAAGNYEQYF. The CDR3 DNA is TGTGCCAGCAGCTTAGCTGCAGGGAACTACGAGCAGTACTTC.

This clonotype has just a few counts. The gene calls are TRBV11-2 and TRBJ2-2; tentatively, D is TRBD1 or TRBD2 (7 bases each). The CDR3 has 18 amino acids. The germline V gene encodes CDR1 SGHAT and CDR2 FQNNGV. The ends were cut back, 3 bases at V and 5 bases at J, with 22 bases in the middle. The CDR3 reads CASSFRGAGAPGTGELFF. In DNA form, the CDR3 reads TGTGCCAGCAGCTTCAGGGGGGCGGGGGCCCCGGGTACCGGGGAGCTGTTTTTT.

This clonotype was counted at least ten times. This rearrangement joins TRBV7-3 to TRBJ2-5, with a possible D match to TRBD2 (7 bases). V dropped 3 bases and J dropped 0 bases, with 8 bases sitting between them. Germline V gene data show CDR1 as SGHTA and CDR2 as FQGTGA. The CDR3 runs 14 residues. The CDR3 reads CASSLGGHQETQYF. The CDR3 bases are TGTGCCAGCAGCTTGGGGGGGCACCAAGAGACCCAGTACTTC.

V is TRBV12-3 or TRBV12-4 and J is TRBJ2-7; 7 nucleotides match TRBD2. J was trimmed by 6 bases and V by 4 bases; bases with no gene match: 9. This CDR3 contains 14 residues. The CDR3 bases are TGTGCCAGCAGTTCGGGGGGAAACGGACCCGAGCAGTACTTC. It translates to CASSSGGNGPEQYF.

This clonotype came up a few times. CDR3 protein: CSARPYYANTGELFF. DNA of the CDR3: TGCAGTGCACGACCATACTACGCGAACACCGGGGAGCTGTTTTTT. The chain uses TRBV20-1 and TRBJ2-2; D not resolved. V was shortened by 6 bases and J by 0 bases, with 14 bases between the two germline ends. The germline V gene encodes CDR1 DFQATT and CDR2 SNEGSKA (reference sequence). The CDR3 loop spans 15 amino acids.

Only one count was recorded for this clonotype. J is TRBJ2-3 and V is TRBV24-1; 7 bases are a match to TRBD2. The germline V gene has CDR1 KGHDR and CDR2 SFDVKD. The CDR3 loop spans 16 amino acids. The ends lost 1 base at V and 1 base at J; junction bases unmatched: 4. CDR3 region: CATSDFGLAGTDTQYF. CDR3 bases: TGTGCCACCAGTGATTTCGGTCTAGCGGGCACAGATACGCAGTATTTT.

The genes are TRBV5-1 and TRBJ2-7; 7 bases line up with TRBD1. The J segment lost 3 bases and the V segment lost 3 bases, leaving 6 bases of the junction unmatched. The CDR3 length is 14 residues. Germline CDR1 SGHRS, CDR2 YFSETQ. CDR3 sequence reads: CASSWDSLNYEQYF. Written as DNA, the CDR3 is TGCGCCAGCAGCTGGGACAGTCTAAACTACGAGCAGTACTTC.

The genes are TRBV6-5 and TRBJ1-6, with 8 bases fitting TRBD1. From germline, CDR1 is MNHEY and CDR2 SVGAGI. The CDR3 loop spans 12 amino acids. After removal of 6 bases from V and 17 bases from J, the junction contained 9 bases not matched to a gene. The CDR3 region has the DNA TGTGCCAGCAGAACAGGACAGGGCCCCATCCACTTT. This gives the protein CASRTGQGPIHF.

CDR3 nucleotides: TGTGCCAGCAGTTTACACCAGGGTAGCAATCAGCCCCAGCATTTT. Its protein product is CASSLHQGSNQPQHF. This rearrangement joins TRBV28 to TRBJ1-5, with D possibly matching TRBD1 (5 bases). This CDR3 comprises 15 residues. V lost 2 bases, J lost 0 bases, and 8 bases lay in between. Germline V gene sequence: CDR1 MDHEN, CDR2 SYDVKM.

This clonotype has ten or more counts. The chain employs TRBV7-8 and TRBJ2-1; 7 bases align to TRBD1. CDR1 and CDR2 from the germline V gene are SGHVS and FQNEAQ. CDR3 length equals 15 residues. V lost 3 bases to trimming and J lost 9 bases; unmatched junction nucleotides: 11. The CDR3 DNA sequence: TGTGCCAGCAGCTTCCGACAGGGCGGTCCGGTTGAGCAGTTCTTC. This gives the protein CASSFRQGGPVEQFF.

This clonotype was seen at least ten times. The genes are TRBV19 and TRBJ2-7; D call uncertain. Trimming stripped 1 base from V and 4 bases from J, with 8 bases between. The CDR3 length is 13 residues. Germline V gene sequence: CDR1 LNHDA, CDR2 SQIVND (reference sequence). CDR3 loop: CASSIGNPYEQYF. The CDR3, as DNA: TGTGCCAGTAGTATAGGGAACCCATACGAGCAGTACTTC.

V and J are TRBV7-9 and TRBJ2-1; TRBD1 aligns across 9 bases. V gave up 3 bases and J gave up 6 bases; unmatched junction bases: 6. The germline V gene encodes CDR1 SEHNR and CDR2 FQNEAQ (reference sequence). CDR3 length: 15 amino acids. This CDR3 reads CASSLGTGLRNEQFF. The CDR3 DNA sequence: TGTGCCAGCAGCTTGGGGACAGGGCTACGCAATGAGCAGTTCTTC. The whole variable domain, filled in from reference TRBV7-9 and TRBJ2-1, reads DTGVSQNPRHKITKRGQNVTFRCDPISEHNRLYWYRQTLGQGPEFLTYFQNEAQLEKSRLLSDRFSAERPKGSFSTLEIQRTEQGDSAMYLCASSLGTGLRNEQFFGPGTRLTVL.

This clonotype showed up many times. The gene calls are TRBV5-1 and TRBJ2-2; TRBD2 aligns across 15 bases. Trimming took 4 bases from V and 4 from J; bases not matched to a gene: 5. The CDR3 spans 17 residues. From germline, CDR1 is SGHRS and CDR2 YFSETQ. In DNA form, the CDR3 reads TGCGCCAGCAGCCCGGGACTAGCGGGAGGCCTCACCGGGGAGCTGTTTTTT. It encodes CASSPGLAGGLTGELFF.

This clonotype was detected many times. The V and J genes are TRBV27 and TRBJ1-5; D is perhaps TRBD1 (5 bases). Trimming took off 2 bases at V and 3 bases at J, with 8 bases between the two ends. This CDR3 spans 14 amino acids. Germline lookup yields CDR1 MNHEY and CDR2 SMNVEV (reference sequence). CDR3 sequence: CASSLGGTNQPQHF. The CDR3 DNA reads TGTGCCAGCAGTTTAGGGGGGACCAATCAGCCCCAGCATTTT.

This clonotype was observed at least ten times. This chain links TRBV4-3 with TRBJ1-2; weak D call: TRBD1 (5 bases). V lost 0 bases and J lost 6, with 11 bases in between. Germline V gene data show CDR1 as LGHNA and CDR2 as YSLEER. This CDR3 is built from 14 residues. CDR3 amino acids: CASSQDHRSNGYTF. Written as DNA, the CDR3 is TGCGCCAGCAGCCAAGATCACAGGTCTAATGGCTACACCTTC.

The chain carries TRBV7-9 and TRBJ2-2; unclear D gene. Deletions cut 2 bases from V and 7 bases from J, with 11 bases between. There are 14 residues in the CDR3. Germline V lookup: CDR1 SEHNR, CDR2 FQNEAQ (reference sequence). The CDR3 protein is CASSLIDSGGELFF. The DNA for the CDR3 is TGTGCCAGCAGCTTAATCGACTCGGGCGGGGAGCTGTTTTTT. Variable domain in full (rest from reference TRBV7-9 and TRBJ2-2): DTGVSQNPRHKITKRGQNVTFRCDPISEHNRLYWYRQTLGQGPEFLTYFQNEAQLEKSRLLSDRFSAERPKGSFSTLEIQRTEQGDSAMYLCASSLIDSGGELFFGEGSRLTVL.

This clonotype was seen at least ten times. CDR3 in amino acids: CASSQGTGENSPLHF. Here the CDR3 DNA reads TGCGCCAGCAGCCAGGGGACAGGGGAAAACTCACCCCTCCACTTT. This chain joins TRBV4-3 and TRBJ1-6; 10 bases are a match to TRBD1. Germline trimming cut 3 bases from V and 10 bases from J; bases unmatched to any gene: 6. This CDR3 region has 15 residues. The germline V gene has CDR1 LGHNA and CDR2 YSLEER.

V and J are TRBV7-9 and TRBJ1-5; TRBD1 matches 8 bases. Germline V gene data show CDR1 as SEHNR and CDR2 as FQNEAQ (reference sequence). The CDR3 length is 12 residues. V lost 2 bases, J lost 13 bases, and 4 bases stayed unmatched. The CDR3 DNA sequence: TGTGCCAGCAGCTTACCGGGACAGGCACAGCATTTT. Encoded protein: CASSLPGQAQHF.

This clonotype was counted a few times. The gene calls are TRBV20-1 and TRBJ2-5; 9 nucleotides match TRBD2. This CDR3 spans 16 amino acids. Trimming took 0 bases from V and 1 from J; bases not matched to a gene: 6. The V gene's germline CDR1 is DFQATT and CDR2 SNEGSKA (reference sequence). CDR3 DNA: TGCAGTGCTAGAGATCTAGTAGCGGGGGTCCAAGAGACCCAGTACTTC. As protein: CSARDLVAGVQETQYF.

V and J are TRBV7-3 and TRBJ2-3; TRBD1 matches 10 bases. The V gene's germline CDR1 is SGHTA and CDR2 FQGTGA. The V segment lost 0 bases and the J segment 4 bases; nucleotides outside the gene matches: 4. The CDR3 has 16 residues. CDR3 residues: CASSLTTGQGSDTQYF. The DNA of the CDR3 is TGTGCCAGCAGCTTAACTACGGGACAGGGGTCAGATACGCAGTATTTT.

Only a few counts were recorded for this clonotype. V gene TRBV6-2 or TRBV6-3 combines with J gene TRBJ2-5; TRBD2 is a possible D gene (6 bases). V lost 4 bases and J lost 1, with 13 bases in between. The CDR3 spans 15 residues. The germline V gene has CDR1 MNHEY and CDR2 SVGEGT. The DNA for the CDR3 is TGTGCCAGCAGTTTCTTGGAGGGACCCCAAGAGACCCAGTACTTC. It yields the protein CASSFLEGPQETQYF.

This clonotype was observed at least ten times. The V call is TRBV10-3, the J call TRBJ2-2; D not resolved. Germline lookup yields CDR1 ENHRY and CDR2 SYGVKD. The V end lost 8 bases, the J end lost 1 base, and 8 bases lay between the germline ends. This CDR3 spans 13 amino acids. The DNA for the CDR3 is TGTGCCATCCGTCCGGGGAACACCGGGGAGCTGTTTTTT. Amino acid sequence: CAIRPGNTGELFF.

V usage is TRBV20-1 and J usage is TRBJ2-2; D perhaps matches TRBD1 (6 bases). This CDR3 comprises 15 residues. Trimming took off 0 bases at V and 5 bases at J, with 13 bases between the two ends. The V gene's germline CDR1 is DFQATT and CDR2 SNEGSKA (reference sequence). For the CDR3, the DNA is TGCAGTGCTAGAGACGGCAGGGGTCGGACCGGGGAGCTGTTTTTT. This encodes CSARDGRGRTGELFF.

The V gene is TRBV12-3 or TRBV12-4, the J gene TRBJ2-2; TRBD1 is a possible D gene (6 bases). V was trimmed by 6 bases and J by 1 base, leaving 9 bases between them. This CDR3 has 14 residues. The CDR3 DNA sequence: TGTGCCAGCAGCAGGGGTCTGAACACCGGGGAGCTGTTTTTT. It yields the protein CASSRGLNTGELFF.

This clonotype was picked up many times. V and J are TRBV5-1 and TRBJ2-7, with 10 positions matching TRBD2. The junction had 4 bases not matched to a gene; V was cut back by 4 bases and J by 0 bases. Germline V CDR1 and CDR2: SGHRS, YFSETQ. This CDR3 has 15 residues. CDR3 sequence (DNA): TGCGCCAGCAGCCAAGGGACTAGCGCCTCCTACGAGCAGTACTTC. It codes for CASSQGTSASYEQYF.

This clonotype was seen a few times. CDR3 sequence: CASSQEGFRNSPLHF. CDR3 DNA sequence: TGCGCCAGCAGCCAAGAAGGGTTCCGGAATTCACCCCTCCACTTT. This chain links TRBV4-3 with TRBJ1-6; D gene uncertain. The V end lost 0 bases, the J end lost 7 bases, and 10 bases lay between the germline ends. Germline V gene data show CDR1 as LGHNA and CDR2 as YSLEER. The CDR3 spans 15 residues.

This clonotype was counted ten times or more. The rearrangement links TRBV27 to TRBJ2-1; a possible D gene is TRBD2 (6 bases). CDR3 length: 16 residues. V was cut by 2 bases and J by 2 bases, with 13 bases left in between. The germline CDR1 and CDR2 sequences are MNHEY and SMNVEV (reference sequence). The CDR3: CASSLMGGRAYNEQFF. The CDR3 DNA follows: TGTGCCAGCAGTTTAATGGGAGGAAGGGCCTACAATGAGCAGTTCTTC.

This clonotype came up a few times. The rearrangement links TRBV29-1 to TRBJ2-7; D not resolved. The CDR3 extends over 13 amino acids. V lost 6 bases and J lost 0, with 12 bases in between. The germline CDR1 and CDR2 sequences are SQVTM and ANQGSEA. The CDR3 DNA sequence: TGCAGCGTCGGTCGCGGCTACTCCTACGAGCAGTACTTC. Translation: CSVGRGYSYEQYF.

This clonotype was seen a handful of times. This chain uses TRBV9 with TRBJ2-1; D is perhaps TRBD2 (6 bases). Germline CDR1 is SGDLS and CDR2 is YYNGEE. V gave up 1 base and J gave up 0 bases, with 14 bases separating them. The CDR3 spans 17 residues. In nucleotides, the CDR3 is TGTGCCAGCAGCGTAACCGGGGGAAGTAGCTCCTACAATGAGCAGTTCTTC. It yields the protein CASSVTGGSSSYNEQFF.

This clonotype was recorded many times. The rearrangement links TRBV29-1 to TRBJ2-3, with a tentative D call TRBD1 (5 bases). Germline values: CDR1 SQVTM, CDR2 ANQGSEA. Trimming removed 5 bases at V and 4 bases at J, with 10 bases between. The CDR3 is 12 residues long. The CDR3 spells CSVRQGADTQYF. CDR3 nucleotide sequence: TGCAGCGTTCGCCAGGGCGCAGATACGCAGTATTTT.